The present T cell receptor beta chain was sequenced within a study of monozygotic twins with inflammatory bowel disease. Broader study findings: Support for a single strong signal or clonotype associated with IBD was absent. The data offered no way to tell different T cell subtypes apart.

TCRdb reworked the 5' RACE reads into one entry per CDR3 protein, no DNA. This sample contains approximately 390,000 distinct CDR3 sequences. CDR3 length: 16 residues. To note about this clonotype: Its antigen is unknown.

The sequence derives from a human donor with ulcerative colitis or Crohn's disease, or a healthy co-twin of an affected twin (not recorded which). Sequences were obtained from blood. V is TRBV12-2 and J is TRBJ1-4; the TRBD1 assignment by TCRdb is unverifiable without DNA. TRBV12-2 represents a pseudogene. This CDR3 reads CASRLAGPPGREKLFF.